A few counts support the clone carrying this T cell receptor (beta chain). The method was immunoSEQ multiplex PCR; TCRdb's version includes in-frame clones alone and lacks a portion of them. The sample lists around 100,000 clones, approximately 80% occurring once. The record originates from a study of blood T cell repertoires in COVID-19. As for the study in general: COVID-19 samples, acute and convalescent, were from the United States, Italy and Spain.

The germline CDR1 and CDR2 sequences are LNHDA and SQIVND (reference sequence). V was clipped by 7 bases and J by 6 bases, with 12 bases between them. The CDR3 sequence is 13 residues long. This sequence joins TRBV19 and TRBJ2-2; D is perhaps TRBD1 (6 bases). The receptor comes from a human donor in a cohort sampled during active or convalescent COVID-19. Sequencing used peripheral blood. Here the CDR3 DNA reads TGTGCCAGTATAAATTCAGGGGCCGGGGAGCTGTTTTTT. This sequence encodes CASINSGAGELFF.